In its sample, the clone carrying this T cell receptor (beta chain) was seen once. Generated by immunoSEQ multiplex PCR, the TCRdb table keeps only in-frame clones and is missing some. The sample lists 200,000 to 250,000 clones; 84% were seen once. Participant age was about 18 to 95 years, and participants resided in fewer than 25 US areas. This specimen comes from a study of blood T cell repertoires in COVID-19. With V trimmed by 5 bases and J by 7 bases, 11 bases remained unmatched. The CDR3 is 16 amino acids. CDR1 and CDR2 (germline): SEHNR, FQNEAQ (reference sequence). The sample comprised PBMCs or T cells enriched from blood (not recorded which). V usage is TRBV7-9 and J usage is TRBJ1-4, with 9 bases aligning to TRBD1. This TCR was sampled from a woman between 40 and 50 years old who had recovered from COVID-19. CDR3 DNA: TGTGCCAGCAGCCCTTTGCCGGGACAGGGTTTTGAAAAACTGTTTTTT. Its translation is CASSPLPGQGFEKLFF.